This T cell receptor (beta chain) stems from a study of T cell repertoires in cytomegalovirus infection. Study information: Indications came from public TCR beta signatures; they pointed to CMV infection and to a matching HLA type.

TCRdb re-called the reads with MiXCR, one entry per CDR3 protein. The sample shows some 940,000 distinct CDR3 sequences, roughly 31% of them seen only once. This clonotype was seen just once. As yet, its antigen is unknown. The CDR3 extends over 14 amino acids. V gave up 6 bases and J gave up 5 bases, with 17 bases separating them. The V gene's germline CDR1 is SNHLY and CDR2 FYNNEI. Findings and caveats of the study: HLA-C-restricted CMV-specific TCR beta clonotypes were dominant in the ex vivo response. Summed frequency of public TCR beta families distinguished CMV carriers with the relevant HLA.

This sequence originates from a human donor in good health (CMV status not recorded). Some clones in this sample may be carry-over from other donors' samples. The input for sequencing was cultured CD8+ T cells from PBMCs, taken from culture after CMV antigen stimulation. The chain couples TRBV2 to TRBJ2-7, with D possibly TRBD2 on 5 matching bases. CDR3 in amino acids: CASRLGRGEDEQYF. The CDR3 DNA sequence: TGTGCCAGCAGGCTCGGACGGGGTGAGGACGAGCAGTACTTC. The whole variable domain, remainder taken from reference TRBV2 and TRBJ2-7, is EPEVTQTPSHQVTQMGQEVILRCVPISNHLYFYWYRQILGQKVEFLVSFYNNEISEKSEIFDDQFSVERPDGSNFTLKIRSTKLEDSAMYFCASRLGRGEDEQYFGPGTRLTVT.